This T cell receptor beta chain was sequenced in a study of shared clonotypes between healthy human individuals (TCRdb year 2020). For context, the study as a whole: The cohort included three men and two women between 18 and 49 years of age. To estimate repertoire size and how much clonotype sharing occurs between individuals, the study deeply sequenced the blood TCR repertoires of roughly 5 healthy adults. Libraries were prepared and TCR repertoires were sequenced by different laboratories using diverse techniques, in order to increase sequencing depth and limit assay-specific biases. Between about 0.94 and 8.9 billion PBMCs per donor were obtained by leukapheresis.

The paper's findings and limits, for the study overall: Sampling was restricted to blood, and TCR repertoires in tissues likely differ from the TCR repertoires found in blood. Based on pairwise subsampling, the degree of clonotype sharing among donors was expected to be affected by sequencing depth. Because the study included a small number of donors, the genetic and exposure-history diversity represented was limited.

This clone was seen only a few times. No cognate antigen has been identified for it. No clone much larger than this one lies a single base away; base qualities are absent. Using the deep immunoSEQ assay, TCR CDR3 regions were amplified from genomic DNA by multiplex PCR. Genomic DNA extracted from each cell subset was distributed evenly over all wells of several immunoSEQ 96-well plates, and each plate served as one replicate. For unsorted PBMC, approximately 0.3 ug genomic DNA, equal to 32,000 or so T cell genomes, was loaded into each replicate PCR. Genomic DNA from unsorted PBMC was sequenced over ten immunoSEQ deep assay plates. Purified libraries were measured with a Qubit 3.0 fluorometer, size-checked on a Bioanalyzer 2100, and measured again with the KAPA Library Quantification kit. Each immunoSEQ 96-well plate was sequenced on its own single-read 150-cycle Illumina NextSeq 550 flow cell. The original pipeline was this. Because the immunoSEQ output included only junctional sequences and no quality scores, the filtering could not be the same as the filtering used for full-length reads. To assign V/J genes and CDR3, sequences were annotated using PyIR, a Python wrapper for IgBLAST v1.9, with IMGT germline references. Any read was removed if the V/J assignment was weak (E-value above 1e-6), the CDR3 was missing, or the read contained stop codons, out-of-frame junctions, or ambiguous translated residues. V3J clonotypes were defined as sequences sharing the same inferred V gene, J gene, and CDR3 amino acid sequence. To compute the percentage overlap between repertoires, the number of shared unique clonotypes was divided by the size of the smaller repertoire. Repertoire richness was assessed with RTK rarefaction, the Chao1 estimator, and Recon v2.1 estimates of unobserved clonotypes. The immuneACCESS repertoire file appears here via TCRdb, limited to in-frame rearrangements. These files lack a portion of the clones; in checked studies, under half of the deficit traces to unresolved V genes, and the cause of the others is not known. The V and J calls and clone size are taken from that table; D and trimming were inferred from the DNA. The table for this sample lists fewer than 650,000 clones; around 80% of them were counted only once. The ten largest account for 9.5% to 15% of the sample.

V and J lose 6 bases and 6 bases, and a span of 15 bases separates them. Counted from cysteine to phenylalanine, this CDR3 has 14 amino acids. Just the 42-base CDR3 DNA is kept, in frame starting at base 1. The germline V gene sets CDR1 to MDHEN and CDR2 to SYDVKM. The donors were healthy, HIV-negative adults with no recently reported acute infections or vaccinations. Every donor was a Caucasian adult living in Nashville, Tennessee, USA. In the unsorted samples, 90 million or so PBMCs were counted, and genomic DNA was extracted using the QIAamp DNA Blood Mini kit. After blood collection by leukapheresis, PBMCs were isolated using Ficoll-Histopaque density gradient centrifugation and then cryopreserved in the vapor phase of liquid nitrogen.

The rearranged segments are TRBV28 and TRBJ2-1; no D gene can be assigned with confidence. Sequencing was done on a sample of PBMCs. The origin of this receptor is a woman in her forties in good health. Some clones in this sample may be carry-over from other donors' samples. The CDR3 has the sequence CASSILGSGNEQFF. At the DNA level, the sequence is TGTGCCAGCAGCATTCTAGGATCGGGCAATGAGCAGTTCTTC.